The clone carrying this TCR beta chain occurred many times. Antigen: not known. V lost 9 bases, J lost 1 base, and 1 base stayed unmatched. The length of the CDR3 is 12 residues. This sample's time point: longitudinal time-point 3. In Maryland, USA, blood bank volunteers were the healthy controls. These data are taken from a study of neurological immune-mediated disorders. Findings of the study overall: HTLV-1-associated myelopathy had the most TCR clonal expansion, and multiple sclerosis had the least, less than healthy controls.

A single run covered 15-18 subjects with over 200 million TCR-beta sequences. TCRdb fed the 5' RACE reads into MiXCR, producing one record per CDR3 protein. The table has about 53,000 distinct CDR3 sequences, roughly 8% seen once. V is TRBV12-3 or TRBV12-4 and J is TRBJ2-3; 7 bases fit TRBD2. Source material: PBMCs. This receptor was identified in a middle-aged woman in good health. CDR3 DNA sequence: TGTGCCAGAGGGAGGGGCACAGATACGCAGTATTTT. Translated: CARGRGTDTQYF.